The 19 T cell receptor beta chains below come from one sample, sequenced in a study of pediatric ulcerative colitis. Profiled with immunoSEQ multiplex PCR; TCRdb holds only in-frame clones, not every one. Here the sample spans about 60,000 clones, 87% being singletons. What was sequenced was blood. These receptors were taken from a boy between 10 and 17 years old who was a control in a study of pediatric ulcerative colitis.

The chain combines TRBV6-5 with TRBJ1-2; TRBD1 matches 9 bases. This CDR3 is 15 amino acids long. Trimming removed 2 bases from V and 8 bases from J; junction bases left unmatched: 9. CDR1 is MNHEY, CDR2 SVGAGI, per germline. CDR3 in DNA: TGTGCCAGCAGTTACGGATGGGACAGGGCCTGGGGCTACACCTTC. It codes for CASSYGWDRAWGYTF.

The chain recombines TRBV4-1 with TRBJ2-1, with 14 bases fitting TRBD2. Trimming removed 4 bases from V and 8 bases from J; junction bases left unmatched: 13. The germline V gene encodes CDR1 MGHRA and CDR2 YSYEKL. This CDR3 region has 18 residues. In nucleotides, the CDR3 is TGCGCCAGCAGCCCGGGACTAGCGGGAGTTATTCATCGGGATGAGCAGTTCTTC. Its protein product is CASSPGLAGVIHRDEQFF.

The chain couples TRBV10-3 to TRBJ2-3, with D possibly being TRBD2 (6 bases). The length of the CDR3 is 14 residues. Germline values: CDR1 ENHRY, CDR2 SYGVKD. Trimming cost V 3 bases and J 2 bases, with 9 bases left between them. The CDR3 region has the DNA TGTGCCATCAGTGAACTAGCAGACACAGATACGCAGTATTTT. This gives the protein CAISELADTDTQYF.

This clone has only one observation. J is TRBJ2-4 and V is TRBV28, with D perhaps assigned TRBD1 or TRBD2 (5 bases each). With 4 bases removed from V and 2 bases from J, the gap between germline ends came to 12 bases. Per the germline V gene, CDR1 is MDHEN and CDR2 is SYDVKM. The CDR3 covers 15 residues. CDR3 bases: TGTGCCAGCAGTTCCCCCGGGGACCCCAAAAACATTCAGTACTTC. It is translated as CASSSPGDPKNIQYF.

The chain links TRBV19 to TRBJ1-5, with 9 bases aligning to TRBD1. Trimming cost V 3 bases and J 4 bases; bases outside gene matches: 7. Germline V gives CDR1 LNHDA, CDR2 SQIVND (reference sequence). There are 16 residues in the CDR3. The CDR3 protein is CASSIRGQGPNQPQHF. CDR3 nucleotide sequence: TGTGCCAGTAGTATTCGAGGACAGGGGCCTAATCAGCCCCAGCATTTT. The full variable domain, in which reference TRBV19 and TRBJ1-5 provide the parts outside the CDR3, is DGGITQSPKYLFRKEGQNVTLSCEQNLNHDAMYWYRQDPGQGLRLIYYSQIVNDFQKGDIAEGYSVSREKKESFPLTVTSAQKNPTAFYLCASSIRGQGPNQPQHFGDGTRLSIL.

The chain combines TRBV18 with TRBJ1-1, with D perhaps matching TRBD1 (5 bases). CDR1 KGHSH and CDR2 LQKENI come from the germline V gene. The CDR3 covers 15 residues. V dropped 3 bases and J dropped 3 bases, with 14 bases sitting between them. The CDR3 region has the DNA TGTGCCAGCTCACCGACCACACCCAGGGACACTGAAGCTTTCTTT. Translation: CASSPTTPRDTEAFF.

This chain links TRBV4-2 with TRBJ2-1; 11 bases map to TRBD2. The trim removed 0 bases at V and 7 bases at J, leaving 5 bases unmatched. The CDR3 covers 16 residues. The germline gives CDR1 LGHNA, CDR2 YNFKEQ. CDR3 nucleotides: TGTGCCAGCAGCCAAGACACTAGCGGGAGAGGGAATGAGCAGTTCTTC. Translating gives CASSQDTSGRGNEQFF.

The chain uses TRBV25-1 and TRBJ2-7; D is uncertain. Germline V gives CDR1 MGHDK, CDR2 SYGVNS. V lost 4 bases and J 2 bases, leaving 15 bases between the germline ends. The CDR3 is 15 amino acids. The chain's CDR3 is CASSGRPGSPYEQYF. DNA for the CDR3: TGTGCCAGCAGTGGTCGCCCTGGGTCCCCCTACGAGCAGTACTTC.

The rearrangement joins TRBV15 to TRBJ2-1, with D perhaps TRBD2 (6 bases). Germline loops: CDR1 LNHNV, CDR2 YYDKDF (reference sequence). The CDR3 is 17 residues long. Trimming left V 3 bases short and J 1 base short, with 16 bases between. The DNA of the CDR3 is TGTGCCACCAGCAGCCCGTTAATGCGGGATTCCTACAATGAGCAGTTCTTC. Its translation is CATSSPLMRDSYNEQFF.

CDR3 sequence: CASSPRSGSYNEQFF. CDR3 in DNA: TGTGCCAGCTCACCCCGTAGCGGGTCCTACAATGAGCAGTTCTTC. The rearrangement links TRBV18 to TRBJ2-1; 7 bases map to TRBD2. After removal of 3 bases from V and 1 base from J, the junction contained 3 bases not matched to a gene. CDR1 is KGHSH, CDR2 LQKENI, per germline. The CDR3 has 15 residues.

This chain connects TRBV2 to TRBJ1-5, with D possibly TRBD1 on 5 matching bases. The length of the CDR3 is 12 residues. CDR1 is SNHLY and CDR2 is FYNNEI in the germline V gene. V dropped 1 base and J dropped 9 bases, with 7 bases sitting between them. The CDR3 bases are TGTGCCAGCAGTGAAGATGGGGGGCCCCAGCATTTT. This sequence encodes CASSEDGGPQHF.

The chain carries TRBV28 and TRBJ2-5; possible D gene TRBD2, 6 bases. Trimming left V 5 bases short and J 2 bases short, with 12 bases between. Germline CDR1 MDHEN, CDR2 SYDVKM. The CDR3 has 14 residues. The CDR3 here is CASSLERVQETQYF. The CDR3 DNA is TGTGCCAGCAGTCTGGAGCGGGTACAAGAGACCCAGTACTTC.

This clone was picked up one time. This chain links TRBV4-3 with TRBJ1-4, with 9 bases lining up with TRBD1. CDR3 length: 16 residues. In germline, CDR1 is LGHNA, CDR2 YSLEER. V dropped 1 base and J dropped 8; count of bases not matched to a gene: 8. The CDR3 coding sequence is TGCGCCAGCAGCCAAGCTTGGGACAGGGTGGCGGAAAAACTGTTTTTT. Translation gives CASSQAWDRVAEKLFF.

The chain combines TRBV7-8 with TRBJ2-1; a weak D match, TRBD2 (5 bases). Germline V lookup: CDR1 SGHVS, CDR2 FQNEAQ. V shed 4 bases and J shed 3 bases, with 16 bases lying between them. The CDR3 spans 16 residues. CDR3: CASSSRRLRDYNEQFF. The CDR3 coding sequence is TGTGCCAGCAGCTCTAGGCGACTCCGGGACTACAATGAGCAGTTCTTC.

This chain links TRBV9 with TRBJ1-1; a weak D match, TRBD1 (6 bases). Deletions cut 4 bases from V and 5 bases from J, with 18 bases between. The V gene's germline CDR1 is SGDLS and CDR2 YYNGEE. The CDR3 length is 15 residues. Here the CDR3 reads CASSTGGTLGTEAFF. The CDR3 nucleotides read TGTGCCAGCAGCACTGGGGGCACCCTGGGGACTGAAGCTTTCTTT.

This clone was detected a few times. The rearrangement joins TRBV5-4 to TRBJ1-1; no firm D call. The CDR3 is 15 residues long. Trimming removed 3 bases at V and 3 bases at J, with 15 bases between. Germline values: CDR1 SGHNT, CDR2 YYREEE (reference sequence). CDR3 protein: CASSYRVIQDTEAFF. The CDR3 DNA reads TGTGCCAGCAGCTATAGGGTAATTCAGGACACTGAAGCTTTCTTT.

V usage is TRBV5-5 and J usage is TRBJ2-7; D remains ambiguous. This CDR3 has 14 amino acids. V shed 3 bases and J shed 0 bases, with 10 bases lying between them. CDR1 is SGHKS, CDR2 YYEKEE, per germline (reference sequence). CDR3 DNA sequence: TGTGCCAGCAGCTCCGGGCCCTACTCCTACGAGCAGTACTTC. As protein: CASSSGPYSYEQYF.

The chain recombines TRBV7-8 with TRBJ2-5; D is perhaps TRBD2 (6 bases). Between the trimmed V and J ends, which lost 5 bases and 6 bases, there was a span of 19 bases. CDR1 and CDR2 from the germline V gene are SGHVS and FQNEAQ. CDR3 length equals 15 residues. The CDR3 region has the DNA TGTGCCAGCAGCCGGGAGCGGGTGGGCTTGAAGACCCAGTACTTC. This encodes CASSRERVGLKTQYF.

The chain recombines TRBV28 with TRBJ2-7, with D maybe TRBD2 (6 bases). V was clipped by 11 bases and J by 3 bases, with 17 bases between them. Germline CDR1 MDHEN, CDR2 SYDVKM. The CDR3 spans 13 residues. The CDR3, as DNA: TGTGCCTCCCTTGGGGGGAAAGGCTACGAGCAGTACTTC. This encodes CASLGGKGYEQYF.